A single sample gave rise to the 27 T cell receptor beta chains below, sequenced in a study of T cell repertoires in ileal Crohn's disease (dated 2019 in TCRdb). Library preparation was by the immunoSEQ multiplex PCR assay. TCRdb carries this immuneACCESS record with in-frame sequences only. Its versions omit some clonotypes, under half of them owing to an unresolved V gene in the studies checked, with the rest unexplained. The sample data list more than 10,000 clones, and over 70% of these were observed just once. Around 14% of the sample lies in the top ten. The sample's time point label, in plain terms: neoterminal ileum biopsy at postoperative endoscopy, about 6 months after surgery. The sample consisted of ileal tissue. The receptors were gathered from an adult with Crohn's disease.

By frequency in the sample, this clone is medium-sized. CDR3 in amino acids: CAISRLAGANEQFF. CDR3 in DNA: TGTGCCATCAGCCGACTAGCGGGGGCCAATGAGCAGTTCTTC. This chain connects TRBV10-3 to TRBJ2-1, with 12 bases lining up with TRBD2. Germline V gene data show CDR1 as ENHRY and CDR2 as SYGVKD. Germline trimming cut 6 bases from V and 6 bases from J; bases unmatched to any gene: 3. The CDR3 is made up of 14 amino acids.

The J gene is TRBJ1-3, the V gene TRBV25-1, with D uncertain. CDR1 and CDR2 (germline): MGHDK, SYGVNS. The CDR3 has 13 amino acids. Trimming removed 7 bases from V and 4 bases from J, with 11 bases in between. For the CDR3, the DNA is TGTGCCAGCACCCAACGGAGGGGAAACACCATATATTTT. Amino acid sequence: CASTQRRGNTIYF.

A few counts support this clone. V and J are TRBV19 and TRBJ1-6; TRBD1 might be the D (5 bases). CDR3 length: 17 residues. Germline loops: CDR1 LNHDA, CDR2 SQIVND (reference sequence). V gave up 5 bases and J gave up 10 bases, with 24 bases separating them. CDR3 nucleotide sequence: TGTGCCAGTAGTCCCAGAAGGGCACAGGCCTTTGGCTCACCCCTCCACTTT. This codes for CASSPRRAQAFGSPLHF.

DNA of the CDR3: TGTGCCAGCAGAAAGGACAGGGGCACTCATGGCTACACCTTC. Its translation: CASRKDRGTHGYTF. This chain uses TRBV6-5 with TRBJ1-2, with 9 bases fitting TRBD1. V dropped 6 bases and J dropped 6; count of bases not matched to a gene: 8. The CDR3 length is 14 residues. Looked up from germline, CDR1 is MNHEY and CDR2 is SVGAGI.

The chain recombines TRBV2 with TRBJ2-2; TRBD1 aligns across 10 bases. The CDR3 is 15 residues long. J was trimmed by 3 bases and V by 5 bases; bases with no gene match: 3. The germline V gene has CDR1 SNHLY and CDR2 FYNNEI. The CDR3 spells CASSSDRGHTGELFF. CDR3 bases: TGTGCCAGCAGTTCCGACAGGGGGCACACCGGGGAGCTGTTTTTT.

This clone showed up just a few times. The V call is TRBV19, the J call TRBJ1-2; 10 bases match TRBD1. In germline, CDR1 is LNHDA, CDR2 SQIVND (reference sequence). Trimming removed 5 bases from V and 7 bases from J; junction bases left unmatched: 4. The CDR3 sequence is 13 residues long. CDR3: CASSDRGLGGYTF. CDR3 coding DNA: TGTGCCAGTAGTGACAGGGGGCTGGGTGGCTACACCTTC.

The table lists this clone with a few counts. The V and J genes are TRBV4-1 and TRBJ1-5; the D is unclear. Germline lookup yields CDR1 MGHRA and CDR2 YSYEKL. Trimming cost V 0 bases and J 5 bases, with 14 bases left between them. This CDR3 has 16 residues. CDR3 region: CASSQDLGGYDQPQHF. Written as DNA, the CDR3 is TGCGCCAGCAGCCAAGATCTTGGAGGGTACGATCAGCCCCAGCATTTT.

This clone was counted only a few times. The V and J genes are TRBV6-4 and TRBJ2-3; D is perhaps TRBD2 (5 bases). Germline CDR1 is MRHNA and CDR2 is SNTAGT. Trimming removed 6 bases at V and 5 bases at J, with 15 bases between. The CDR3 is 14 amino acids. The DNA of the CDR3 is TGTGCCAGCAGCCCAGGACTGGAAAAAGATACGCAGTATTTT. Protein sequence: CASSPGLEKDTQYF.

The J gene is TRBJ2-7, the V gene TRBV7-9; possible D gene TRBD1, 5 bases. CDR1 SEHNR and CDR2 FQNEAQ come from the germline V gene (reference sequence). The CDR3 has 14 amino acids. V was pared by 4 bases and J by 3 bases, with 13 bases between. The CDR3: CASSSKGNHYEQYF. CDR3 nucleotide sequence: TGTGCCAGCAGCTCCAAGGGGAATCACTACGAGCAGTACTTC. Full variable domain (rest looked up from reference TRBV7-9 and TRBJ2-7): DTGVSQNPRHKITKRGQNVTFRCDPISEHNRLYWYRQTLGQGPEFLTYFQNEAQLEKSRLLSDRFSAERPKGSFSTLEIQRTEQGDSAMYLCASSSKGNHYEQYFGPGTRLTVT.

This clone was recorded only once. The chain joins TRBV19 to TRBJ1-3; D uncertain. Germline V gene lookup returns CDR1 LNHDA and CDR2 SQIVND (reference sequence). V dropped 5 bases and J dropped 0 bases, with 11 bases sitting between them. The CDR3 is 15 amino acids. In DNA, the CDR3 is TGTGCCAGTAGTCAGATAGCATCCTCTGGAAACACCATATATTTT. This gives the protein CASSQIASSGNTIYF.

V gene TRBV19 combines with J gene TRBJ2-7; 7 nucleotides match TRBD1. V was pared by 4 bases and J by 2 bases, with 8 bases of the junction left unmatched. This CDR3 comprises 15 residues. Germline CDR1 and CDR2: LNHDA and SQIVND (reference sequence). The CDR3 reads CASSTETGITYEQYF. CDR3 nucleotides: TGTGCCAGTAGTACAGAGACAGGGATAACCTACGAGCAGTACTTC.

V and J are TRBV29-1 and TRBJ2-5, with a possible D match to TRBD1 (5 bases). The CDR3 contains 15 residues. Per the germline V gene, CDR1 is SQVTM and CDR2 is ANQGSEA. Trimming pared 4 bases from V and 0 bases from J, leaving 15 bases between. CDR3 bases: TGCAGCGTTGTCCCAGGGATGCGGAACCAAGAGACCCAGTACTTC. It encodes CSVVPGMRNQETQYF.

V is TRBV27 and J is TRBJ2-7, with TRBD2 identical over 7 bases. Trimming took 4 bases from V and 3 from J; bases not matched to a gene: 9. Germline V gene data show CDR1 as MNHEY and CDR2 as SMNVEV (reference sequence). CDR3 size: 15 residues. This chain's CDR3 is CASSSPGGSFYEQYF. The CDR3 nucleotides are TGTGCCAGCAGTTCCCCGGGGGGATCTTTCTACGAGCAGTACTTC.

The chain employs TRBV6-5 and TRBJ2-7, with 10 bases lining up with TRBD1. The V segment lost 10 bases and the J segment 4 bases; nucleotides outside the gene matches: 4. The germline CDR1 and CDR2 sequences are MNHEY and SVGAGI. This CDR3 region has 12 residues. CDR3 DNA: TGTGCCACCGGGACAGGGGCATACGAGCAGTACTTC. Its protein product is CATGTGAYEQYF.

The V and J genes are TRBV30 and TRBJ1-3; TRBD1 matches at 8 bases. Trimming at V came to 2 bases and at J to 4 bases, leaving 13 bases not matched to a gene. This CDR3 spans 17 amino acids. Germline V gene lookup returns CDR1 GTSNPN and CDR2 SVGIG (reference sequence). The CDR3 here is CAWSLSRTGIFGNTIYF. DNA for the CDR3: TGTGCCTGGAGTTTGTCCCGGACAGGGATCTTCGGAAACACCATATATTTT. Full variable domain (outside the CDR3, taken from reference TRBV30 and TRBJ1-3): SQTIHQWPATLVQPVGSPLSLECTVEGTSNPNLYWYRQAAGRGLQLLFYSVGIGQISSEVPQNLSASRPQDRQFILSSKKLLLSDSGFYLCAWSLSRTGIFGNTIYFGEGSWLTVV.

The chain employs TRBV7-6 and TRBJ1-2; TRBD1 matches at 10 bases. Germline V gene sequence: CDR1 SGHVS, CDR2 FNYEAQ. This CDR3 contains 15 residues. V lost 6 bases and J lost 3; bases outside the gene matches: 7. In nucleotides, the CDR3 is TGTGCCAGCAGTTGGGGGGGGACAGGGGACTATGGCTACACCTTC. It specifies CASSWGGTGDYGYTF.

Here the CDR3 reads CAWSTGGSGNTIYF. CDR3 bases: TGTGCCTGGTCGACAGGGGGCTCTGGAAACACCATATATTTT. The genes are TRBV30 and TRBJ1-3; the match to TRBD1 covers 9 bases. The CDR3 has 14 residues. Trimming removed 5 bases from V and 0 bases from J; junction bases left unmatched: 2. Germline-derived CDR1 and CDR2 are GTSNPN and SVGIG (reference sequence).

V usage is TRBV4-3 and J usage is TRBJ2-6, with D possibly TRBD1 on 5 matching bases. V gave up 0 bases and J gave up 2 bases, with 11 bases separating them. Germline V lookup: CDR1 LGHNA, CDR2 YSLEER. The CDR3 contains 17 residues. The CDR3 region is CASSQDEQGTGANVLTF. The CDR3 DNA reads as TGCGCCAGCAGCCAAGATGAGCAGGGAACTGGGGCCAACGTCCTGACTTTC.

This sequence joins TRBV7-9 and TRBJ1-1; D is uncertain. The V gene's germline CDR1 is SEHNR and CDR2 FQNEAQ (reference sequence). The V gene lost 6 bases and the J gene lost 8 bases, with 10 bases spanning the gap. This CDR3 comprises 11 residues. This CDR3 is CASSQRREAFF. The CDR3 bases are TGTGCCAGCAGTCAACGGAGGGAAGCTTTCTTT. Complete variable domain (other parts from reference TRBV7-9 and TRBJ1-1): DTGVSQNPRHKITKRGQNVTFRCDPISEHNRLYWYRQTLGQGPEFLTYFQNEAQLEKSRLLSDRFSAERPKGSFSTLEIQRTEQGDSAMYLCASSQRREAFFGQGTRLTVV.

The chain uses TRBV2 and TRBJ1-1, with 8 positions matching TRBD1. Germline V CDR1 and CDR2: SNHLY, FYNNEI. V shed 9 bases, J shed 1 base, and the junction held 7 bases outside the gene matches. The CDR3 length is 14 residues. The CDR3 coding sequence is TGTGCCAGTACTGGACAGGGAGGGAACACTGAAGCTTTCTTT. Its protein product is CASTGQGGNTEAFF.

V is TRBV12-5 and J is TRBJ2-6; D possibly corresponds to TRBD1 (5 bases). CDR3 size: 18 residues. Looked up from germline, CDR1 is LGHNT and CDR2 is FRNRAP. Trimming took off 0 bases at V and 2 bases at J, with 14 bases between the two ends. CDR3 bases: TGTGCTAGTGGTTTGGTGGGGCAGACTCTGGCTGGGGCCAACGTCCTGACTTTC. This translates into CASGLVGQTLAGANVLTF.

This sequence joins TRBV6-4 and TRBJ2-1; 7 nucleotides match TRBD2. Trimming cost V 2 bases and J 5 bases; bases outside gene matches: 6. This CDR3 has 15 amino acids. CDR1 is MRHNA and CDR2 is SNTAGT in the germline V gene. The CDR3 DNA is TGTGCCAGCAGTGACCAAGCGGGGAGCAACAATGAGCAGTTCTTC. As protein: CASSDQAGSNNEQFF.

The rearrangement links TRBV27 to TRBJ2-6, with TRBD1 matching 11 bases. Per germline, CDR1 MNHEY and CDR2 SMNVEV (reference sequence). The junction had 3 bases not matched to a gene; V was cut back by 2 bases and J by 0 bases. CDR3 length: 18 amino acids. CDR3 protein: CASSLRGQGVSGANVLTF. The CDR3 nucleotides read TGTGCCAGCAGTTTAAGGGGACAGGGGGTCTCTGGGGCCAACGTCCTGACTTTC. Complete variable domain (other parts from reference TRBV27 and TRBJ2-6): EAQVTQNPRYLITVTGKKLTVTCSQNMNHEYMSWYRQDPGLGLRQIYYSMNVEVTDKGDVPEGYKVSRKEKRNFPLILESPSPNQTSLYFCASSLRGQGVSGANVLTFGAGSRLTVL.

The rearrangement joins TRBV19 to TRBJ2-7; 9 positions agree with TRBD1. CDR1 is LNHDA and CDR2 is SQIVND in the germline V gene (reference sequence). The length of the CDR3 is 15 residues. J was trimmed by 9 bases and V by 4 bases; bases with no gene match: 13. The DNA for the CDR3 is TGTGCCAGTAGTACCGGACAGGGGCTTGGTCGAGTGCAGTACTTC. Its translation: CASSTGQGLGRVQYF.

The CDR3 DNA follows: TGCGCCAGCAGCTTAGAGAACCTTAATGAAAAACTGTTTTTT. Translated: CASSLENLNEKLFF. The chain employs TRBV5-1 and TRBJ1-4, with unresolved D. The CDR3 has 14 residues. V was trimmed by 2 bases and J by 4 bases, leaving 9 bases between them. Germline CDR1 is SGHRS and CDR2 is YFSETQ.

DNA of the CDR3: TGTGCCAGCAGTGAAAGCGCAGGGGGAAATTCACCCCTCCACTTT. This encodes CASSESAGGNSPLHF. This chain joins TRBV6-1 and TRBJ1-6; 7 bases align to TRBD1. Looked up from germline, CDR1 is MNHNS and CDR2 is SASEGT. The J segment lost 7 bases and the V segment lost 2 bases, leaving 5 bases of the junction unmatched. The CDR3 totals 15 residues.

This clone has just one count. The J gene is TRBJ2-7, the V gene TRBV2; D is perhaps TRBD2 (5 bases). There are 12 residues in the CDR3. V shed 2 bases and J shed 7 bases, with 9 bases lying between them. CDR1 and CDR2 (germline): SNHLY, FYNNEI. As DNA, the CDR3 is TGTGCCAGCAGTGAACGGGGAAGGGAGCAGTACTTC. It translates to CASSERGREQYF.